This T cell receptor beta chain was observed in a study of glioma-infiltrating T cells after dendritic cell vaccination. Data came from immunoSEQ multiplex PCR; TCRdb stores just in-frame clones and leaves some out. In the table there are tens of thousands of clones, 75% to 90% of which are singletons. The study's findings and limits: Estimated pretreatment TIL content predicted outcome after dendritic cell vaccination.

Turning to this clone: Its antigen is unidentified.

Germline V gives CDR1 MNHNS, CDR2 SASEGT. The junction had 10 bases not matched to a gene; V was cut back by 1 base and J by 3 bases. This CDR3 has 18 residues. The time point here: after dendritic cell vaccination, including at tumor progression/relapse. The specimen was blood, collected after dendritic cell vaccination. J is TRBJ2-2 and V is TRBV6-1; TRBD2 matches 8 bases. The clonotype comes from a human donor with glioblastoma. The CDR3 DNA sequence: TGTGCCAGCAGTGAAGGGACCCGCGGGGGGCCCCACACCGGGGAGCTGTTTTTT. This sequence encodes CASSEGTRGGPHTGELFF.